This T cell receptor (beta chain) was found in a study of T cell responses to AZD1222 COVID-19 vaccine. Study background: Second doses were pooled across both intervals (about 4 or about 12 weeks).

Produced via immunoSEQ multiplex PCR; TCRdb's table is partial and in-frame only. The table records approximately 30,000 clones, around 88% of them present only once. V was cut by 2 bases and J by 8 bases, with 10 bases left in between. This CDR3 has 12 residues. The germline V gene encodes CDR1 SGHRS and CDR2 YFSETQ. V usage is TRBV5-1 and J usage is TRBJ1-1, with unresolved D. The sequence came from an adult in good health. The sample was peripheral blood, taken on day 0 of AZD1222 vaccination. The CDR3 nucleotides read TGCGCCAGCAGCTTTTCCCAAGGGGAAGCTTTCTTT. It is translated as CASSFSQGEAFF.